Listed below are T cell receptor beta chains from one sample, sequenced in a study of T cells in Graves' hyperthyroidism and ophthalmopathy. One entry per CDR3 protein, called by TCRdb with MiXCR from the multiplex PCR reads. The sample gives approximately 700,000 distinct CDR3 sequences, about 45% of which show up once; 7% to 7.5% is in the top ten. Sequencing used peripheral blood or thyroid tissue (not recorded which). These receptors were obtained from an adult man with Graves' disease, either hyperthyroidism or ophthalmopathy (not recorded which). Both conserved end residues are part of each CDR3. A D gene is named only where the DNA matches it firmly. Clone size is shown for a subset of rows, as once, few, many or a class of expanded clone.

V gene,J gene,D gene,clone size,CDR3 protein,CDR3 DNA
TRBV19,TRBJ1-5,NA,once,CASSIRSGPQHF,TGTGCCAGTAGTATTAGGTCCGGGCCCCAGCATTTT
TRBV5-6,TRBJ1-1,NA,NA,CASSLVGDLGAFF,TGTGCCAGCAGCTTGGTGGGAGACCTCGGAGCTTTCTTT
TRBV19,TRBJ1-2,TRBD1,few,CASSIVGQGQLADGYTF,TGTGCCAGTAGTATAGTGGGTCAGGGACAGTTGGCCGATGGCTACACCTTC
TRBV10-3,TRBJ1-1,NA,many,CAISELGESLAEAFF,TGTGCCATCAGTGAGTTGGGGGAGTCGTTAGCTGAAGCTTTCTTT
TRBV24-1,TRBJ2-5,TRBD1,many,CATSDPGQGVETQYF,TGTGCCACCAGTGATCCGGGACAGGGTGTCGAGACCCAGTACTTC
TRBV25-1,TRBJ1-6,NA,NA,CASSFLRGSYSPLHF,TGTGCCAGCAGTTTTCTCAGGGGATCGTATTCACCCCTCCACTTT
TRBV15,TRBJ1-1,TRBD1,many,CATSRGDRKNTEAFF,TGTGCCACCAGCAGAGGGGACAGGAAGAACACTGAAGCTTTCTTT
TRBV2,TRBJ2-7,TRBD1,NA,CASSFVDRGEQYF,TGTGCCAGCAGTTTTGTGGACAGGGGCGAGCAGTACTTC
TRBV29-1,TRBJ2-5,NA,NA,CSVDNSGETQYF,TGCAGCGTCGACAACTCTGGGGAGACCCAGTACTTC
TRBV25-1,TRBJ1-1,NA,NA,CASSEYTGDRAFF,TGTGCCAGCAGTGAATATACGGGGGATCGAGCTTTCTTT
TRBV24-1,TRBJ1-4,NA,many,CATSESTGTTNEKLFF,TGTGCCACCAGTGAATCCACAGGGACAACTAATGAAAAACTGTTTTTT
TRBV7-9,TRBJ2-7,NA,few,CASSWRQVGSSYEQYF,TGTGCCAGCAGCTGGAGACAGGTTGGGAGCTCCTACGAGCAGTACTTC
TRBV19,TRBJ1-5,TRBD1,few,CASSSNRGLGNQPQHF,TGTGCCAGTAGTTCAAACAGGGGGTTGGGCAATCAGCCCCAGCATTTT
TRBV11-2,TRBJ2-5,TRBD2,once,CASSLGLAGTETQYF,TGTGCCAGCAGCTTAGGACTAGCGGGGACAGAGACCCAGTACTTC
TRBV7-2,TRBJ2-7,TRBD2,few,CASSSLDGRGAYEQYF,TGTGCCAGCAGCTCACTGGACGGGAGGGGGGCCTACGAGCAGTACTTC
TRBV7-9,TRBJ1-3,NA,many,CASSSSLGNTIYF,TGTGCCAGCAGCTCCTCGCTTGGAAACACCATATATTTT
TRBV20-1,TRBJ1-1,NA,many,CSAASEVDTEAFF,TGCAGTGCCGCAAGCGAGGTGGACACTGAAGCTTTCTTT
TRBV12-3/TRBV12-4,TRBJ1-5,NA,NA,CASSHRAQHF,TGTGCCAGCAGTCACCGGGCCCAGCATTTT
TRBV20-1,TRBJ1-3,NA,NA,CSAREGGRLNTIYF,TGCAGTGCTAGAGAGGGGGGCAGGCTGAACACCATATATTTT
TRBV15,TRBJ1-2,TRBD1,many,CATSSGQAFGGYTF,TGTGCCACCAGCAGCGGACAGGCCTTCGGGGGCTACACCTTC
TRBV7-4,TRBJ1-2,TRBD1,NA,CASSLRMWTGYGYTF,TGTGCCAGCAGCCTTAGGATGTGGACAGGCTATGGCTACACCTTC
TRBV19,TRBJ1-5,NA,many,CASTFAGGQPQHF,TGTGCCAGTACCTTCGCGGGCGGGCAGCCCCAGCATTTT
TRBV10-3,TRBJ1-5,NA,NA,CASSYSVSNQPQHF,TGTGCCAGCAGTTACTCGGTCAGCAATCAGCCCCAGCATTTT
TRBV7-9,TRBJ1-1,NA,many,CASVMNTEAFF,TGTGCCAGCGTAATGAACACTGAAGCTTTCTTT
TRBV20-1,TRBJ1-2,TRBD1,NA,CSALEDRGAYGYTF,TGCAGTGCTTTAGAAGACAGGGGGGCCTATGGCTACACCTTC
TRBV5-1,TRBJ2-5,NA,NA,CASSLLGTLIQETQYF,TGCGCCAGCAGCTTGTTGGGCACCCTTATACAAGAGACCCAGTACTTC
TRBV7-2,TRBJ1-3,NA,NA,CASREGGAGNTIYF,TGTGCCAGCCGCGAGGGGGGGGCTGGAAACACCATATATTTT
TRBV15,TRBJ1-5,NA,many,CATSKHRADGQPQHF,TGTGCCACCAGCAAGCACAGGGCGGATGGGCAGCCCCAGCATTTT
TRBV20-1,TRBJ2-7,TRBD2,NA,CSARKASGAFYEQYF,TGCAGTGCTAGGAAGGCTAGCGGAGCTTTCTACGAGCAGTACTTC
TRBV5-1,TRBJ2-5,TRBD2,NA,CASSLGALAGPTVPQETQYF,TGCGCCAGCAGCTTGGGGGCACTAGCGGGGCCGACAGTACCTCAAGAGACCCAGTACTTC
TRBV20-1,TRBJ1-1,NA,NA,CSALGDPERLVGTEAFF,TGCAGTGCTCTGGGGGACCCGGAGAGGTTGGTGGGCACTGAAGCTTTCTTT
TRBV2,TRBJ2-5,NA,NA,CASTLGGGGETQYF,TGTGCCAGCACCTTGGGAGGGGGCGGGGAGACCCAGTACTTC
TRBV9,TRBJ1-1,NA,NA,CASNVTPSGNTEAFF,TGTGCCAGCAACGTGACACCTTCTGGTAACACTGAAGCTTTCTTT
TRBV7-9,TRBJ1-1,TRBD1,NA,CASSYSKGQGATAFF,TGTGCCAGCAGTTACTCGAAAGGACAGGGGGCGACGGCTTTCTTT
TRBV5-1,TRBJ2-7,NA,few,CASSLVQAAAYEQYF,TGCGCCAGCAGCTTGGTTCAGGCGGCCGCCTACGAGCAGTACTTC
TRBV20-1,TRBJ1-1,NA,NA,CSARDLRLGPVNTEAFF,TGCAGTGCTAGAGATCTGAGGTTGGGACCGGTGAACACTGAAGCTTTCTTT
TRBV7-2,TRBJ1-4,NA,NA,CASSSPRDDEKLFF,TGTGCCAGCAGCTCCCCCCGGGACGATGAAAAACTGTTTTTT
TRBV20-1,TRBJ1-1,NA,NA,CSAAGGFGNTEAFF,TGCAGTGCTGCCGGGGGGTTTGGCAACACTGAAGCTTTCTTT
TRBV2,TRBJ1-2,TRBD1,NA,CASRGSGTGVGGYTF,TGTGCCAGCAGGGGTTCCGGGACAGGGGTCGGTGGCTACACCTTC
TRBV7-9,TRBJ1-1,NA,NA,CASRVTRTGVAEAFF,TGTGCCAGCAGGGTCACCCGGACGGGAGTCGCTGAAGCTTTCTTT
TRBV5-1,TRBJ2-7,NA,few,CASSQGGRAYEQYF,TGCGCCAGCAGCCAGGGGGGACGGGCCTACGAGCAGTACTTC
TRBV7-8,TRBJ1-5,NA,NA,CASSFAGTDSNQPQHF,TGTGCCAGCAGTTTTGCAGGGACCGACAGCAATCAGCCCCAGCATTTT
TRBV15,TRBJ2-7,TRBD1,many,CATSRKGQGAYEQYF,TGTGCCACCAGCAGAAAGGGACAGGGTGCCTACGAGCAGTACTTC
TRBV19,TRBJ1-5,TRBD1,many,CASSLTRTGWGNQPQHF,TGTGCCAGTAGTCTTACCCGGACAGGATGGGGCAATCAGCCCCAGCATTTT
TRBV7-9,TRBJ2-2,TRBD2,NA,CASSHLAGGPDGELFF,TGTGCCAGCAGCCACCTAGCGGGGGGGCCCGACGGGGAGCTGTTTTTT
TRBV29-1,TRBJ1-2,NA,NA,CSVGGDYGYTF,TGCAGCGTAGGCGGAGACTATGGCTACACCTTC
TRBV7-9,TRBJ2-7,TRBD1,NA,CASSLNAGGSSDEQYF,TGTGCCAGCAGCTTAAATGCAGGGGGCTCTAGCGACGAGCAGTACTTC
TRBV7-9,TRBJ1-4,NA,few,CASSPNTGSNEKLFF,TGTGCCAGCAGCCCGAATACAGGGAGTAATGAAAAACTGTTTTTT
TRBV15,TRBJ1-5,NA,NA,CATSRLNGNQPQHF,TGTGCCACCAGCAGACTTAATGGCAATCAGCCCCAGCATTTT
TRBV15,TRBJ1-6,TRBD1,many,CATSGDRSSYNSPLHF,TGTGCCACCAGCGGGGACAGGAGCTCCTATAATTCACCCCTCCACTTT
TRBV12-3/TRBV12-4,TRBJ1-5,NA,many,CASSFSSQPQHF,TGTGCCAGCAGTTTCTCCTCTCAGCCCCAGCATTTT
TRBV29-1,TRBJ1-2,NA,NA,CSVEWAYGYTF,TGCAGCGTTGAGTGGGCTTATGGCTACACCTTC
TRBV25-1,TRBJ1-6,NA,NA,CASSDKVASPLHF,TGTGCCAGCAGCGACAAGGTGGCGTCACCCCTCCACTTT
TRBV24-1,TRBJ1-2,NA,few,CATDYGYTF,TGTGCCACTGACTATGGCTACACCTTC